Listed here are 13 T cell receptor beta chains from one sample, sequenced in a study of blood T cells in healthy people across ages. Through a sample-barcoded 5' primer and a J-beta primer mix, a second PCR was run for roughly 6 to 11 cycles. TCRdb re-called the 5' RACE reads through MiXCR, storing one row per CDR3 protein. In the table there are 540,000 or so distinct CDR3 sequences, 20% to 30% of which are singletons. These records were also assigned to another study, of T cells of mothers and their children.

The sequencing sample was made of blood. These TCRs come from a boy aged 5-17 years in good health.

This clonotype has more than one count but fewer than ten. The chain is built from TRBV4-2 and TRBJ2-2; 7 nucleotides match TRBD2. The CDR3 has 18 residues. V lost 0 bases and J lost 7; bases outside the gene matches: 14. The germline V gene encodes CDR1 LGHNA and CDR2 YNFKEQ. The CDR3 DNA sequence: TGTGCCAGCAGCCAAGATCTAACCAGCGGGGACGGTATCGGGGAGCTGTTTTTT. Its protein product is CASSQDLTSGDGIGELFF.

This clonotype has just a few counts. A clone one base away is much larger, so this may be a read error. This chain uses TRBV4-3 with TRBJ1-1, with 8 bases fitting TRBD1. Per germline, CDR1 LGHNA and CDR2 YSLEER. Unmatched junction bases numbered 9, after V lost 0 bases and J lost 6 bases. This CDR3 is 16 amino acids long. The CDR3 spells CASSQERAGGLAEAFF. DNA of the CDR3: TGCGCCAGCAGCCAAGAACGGGCAGGGGGCCTCGCTGAAGCTTTCTTT.

The chain carries TRBV27 and TRBJ2-1, with 16 bases matching TRBD2. CDR1 and CDR2 (germline): MNHEY, SMNVEV (reference sequence). CDR3 length equals 16 residues. V shed 6 bases and J 9 bases; nucleotides not matched to a gene: 8. Here the CDR3 reads CASRITGTSGRGEQFF. The CDR3 bases are TGTGCCAGCAGAATAACCGGGACTAGCGGGAGGGGTGAGCAGTTCTTC.

The rearrangement uses TRBV27 and TRBJ2-7, with TRBD1 matching 10 bases. V dropped 6 bases and J dropped 4; count of bases not matched to a gene: 15. Per germline, CDR1 MNHEY and CDR2 SMNVEV (reference sequence). CDR3 length: 17 amino acids. CDR3: CASRVFKGTGETYEQYF. For the CDR3, the DNA is TGTGCCAGCAGGGTTTTCAAAGGGACAGGGGAAACATACGAGCAGTACTTC.

This clonotype was observed a handful of times. The chain recombines TRBV7-9 with TRBJ2-7; D may be TRBD1 (6 bases). The germline V and J ends were trimmed by 0 bases and 6 bases, with 15 bases remaining between them. The CDR3 is made up of 15 amino acids. CDR1 SEHNR and CDR2 FQNEAQ come from the germline V gene (reference sequence). The CDR3, as DNA: TGTGCCAGCAGCTTAGCGTTGGCAGGGGTCTCCGAGCAGTACTTC. It yields the protein CASSLALAGVSEQYF.

The V gene is TRBV7-2, the J gene TRBJ2-5; D is uncertain. The J call may be incorrect, as the DNA end agrees better with TRBJ2-7. CDR1 and CDR2 from the germline V gene are SGHTA and FQGNSA. The CDR3 has 14 residues. Written as DNA, the CDR3 is TGTGCCAGCAGCTCGCTAAGGTCCCCCTACGAGCAGTACTTC. Protein: CASSSLRSPYEQYF.

The chain joins TRBV27 to TRBJ1-5, with D maybe TRBD1 (5 bases). Trimming removed 5 bases from V and 6 bases from J, with 26 bases in between. Germline CDR1 MNHEY, CDR2 SMNVEV (reference sequence). The length of the CDR3 is 18 residues. The CDR3 DNA reads TGTGCCAGCAGTCCATCCATAGGCGGAACGGCAACAGGTCAGCCCCAGCATTTT. Translated: CASSPSIGGTATGQPQHF.

The rearrangement uses TRBV12-3 or TRBV12-4 and TRBJ2-5; no clear D gene. The CDR3 loop spans 14 amino acids. V shed 3 bases and J shed 5 bases, with 13 bases lying between them. DNA for the CDR3: TGTGCCAGCAGTTTTTATAGTGCCGGGGAGACCCAGTACTTC. It yields the protein CASSFYSAGETQYF.

Only a few counts were recorded for this clonotype. The chain couples TRBV20-1 to TRBJ2-5; D not resolved. The J call is uncertain, as TRBJ2-1 better fits the DNA end. Per germline, CDR1 DFQATT and CDR2 SNEGSKA (reference sequence). This CDR3 contains 11 residues. CDR3 loop: CSAILVHEQFF. The CDR3 bases are TGCAGTGCTATTTTGGTCCATGAGCAGTTCTTC.

The chain is built from TRBV12-3 or TRBV12-4 and TRBJ2-5; D is unresolved. TRBJ2-7 explains the end of the DNA better; the J call may be wrong. This CDR3 has 15 amino acids. The CDR3 DNA reads as TGTGCCAGCAGTTTACACCCTACCAGCTCCTACGAGCAGTACTTC. Protein: CASSLHPTSSYEQYF.

The chain recombines TRBV20-1 with TRBJ2-5; weak D call: TRBD1 (5 bases). The DNA matches TRBJ2-7 better at its end, which makes the J call doubtful. In germline, CDR1 is DFQATT, CDR2 SNEGSKA (reference sequence). CDR3 length: 14 residues. In DNA, the CDR3 is TGCAGTGCTAGAATCGGACAACGATTAAACGAGCAGTACTTC. Amino acid sequence: CSARIGQRLNEQYF.

V is TRBV13 and J is TRBJ2-1, with 10 bases identical to TRBD1. The V segment lost 4 bases and the J segment 6 bases; nucleotides outside the gene matches: 6. Germline CDR1 is PRHDT and CDR2 is FYEKMQ (reference sequence). The CDR3 totals 15 residues. CDR3 loop: CASSSTGTGVNEQFF. The CDR3 DNA reads as TGTGCCAGCAGCTCCACCGGGACAGGGGTCAATGAGCAGTTCTTC.

J is TRBJ2-1 and V is TRBV4-2; TRBD2 might be the D (6 bases). This CDR3 comprises 18 residues. Germline assignment: CDR1 LGHNA and CDR2 YNFKEQ. The V and J ends lost 4 bases and 0 bases respectively, with 19 bases between them. The CDR3 reads CASSPGTGVGSSYNEQFF. DNA for the CDR3: TGTGCCAGCAGCCCAGGGACTGGGGTAGGGAGCTCCTACAATGAGCAGTTCTTC.